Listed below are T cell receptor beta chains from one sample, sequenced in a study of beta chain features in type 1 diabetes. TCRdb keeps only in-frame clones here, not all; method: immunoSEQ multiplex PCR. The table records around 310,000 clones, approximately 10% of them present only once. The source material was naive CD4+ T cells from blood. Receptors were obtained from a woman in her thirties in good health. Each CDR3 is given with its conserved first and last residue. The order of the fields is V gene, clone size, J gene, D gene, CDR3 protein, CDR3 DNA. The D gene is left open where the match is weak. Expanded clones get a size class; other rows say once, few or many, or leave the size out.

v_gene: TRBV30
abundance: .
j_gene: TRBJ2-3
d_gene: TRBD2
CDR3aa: CAWAGSGSRTDTQYF
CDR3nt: TGTGCCTGGGCCGGCAGCGGGAGCCGCACAGATACGCAGTATTTT

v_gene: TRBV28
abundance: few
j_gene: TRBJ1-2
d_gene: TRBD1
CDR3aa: CASSLTGTGGAYGYTF
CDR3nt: TGTGCCAGCAGCTTAACCGGGACAGGGGGCGCCTATGGCTACACCTTC

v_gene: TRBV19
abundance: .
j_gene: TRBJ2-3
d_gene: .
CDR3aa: CASKGIAGGTDTQYF
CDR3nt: TGTGCCAGTAAGGGGATAGCCGGGGGAACAGATACGCAGTATTTT

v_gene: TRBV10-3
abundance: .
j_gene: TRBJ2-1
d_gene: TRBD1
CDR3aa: CATGPGQGLYEQFF
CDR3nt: TGTGCCACCGGGCCGGGACAGGGGTTGTATGAGCAGTTCTTC

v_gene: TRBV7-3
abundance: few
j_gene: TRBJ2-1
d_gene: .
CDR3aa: CASSLNLDNEQFF
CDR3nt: TGTGCCAGCAGCTTAAACCTAGACAATGAGCAGTTCTTC

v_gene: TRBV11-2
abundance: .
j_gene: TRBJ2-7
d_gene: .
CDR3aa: CASSLYRASYEQYF
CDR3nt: TGTGCCAGCAGCTTATACAGGGCGTCCTACGAGCAGTACTTC

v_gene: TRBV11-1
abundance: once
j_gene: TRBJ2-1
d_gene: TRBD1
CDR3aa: CASTIPTGGNEQFF
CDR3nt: TGTGCCAGTACTATTCCGACAGGGGGCAATGAGCAGTTCTTC

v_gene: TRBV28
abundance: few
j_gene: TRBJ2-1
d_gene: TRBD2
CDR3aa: CASTPGLAAYNEQFF
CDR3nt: TGTGCCAGCACCCCAGGGCTAGCGGCCTACAATGAGCAGTTCTTC

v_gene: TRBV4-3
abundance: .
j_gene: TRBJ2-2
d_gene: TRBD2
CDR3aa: CASSQSGLAGYTGELFF
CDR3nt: TGCGCCAGCAGCCAATCGGGACTAGCGGGGTACACCGGGGAGCTGTTTTTT

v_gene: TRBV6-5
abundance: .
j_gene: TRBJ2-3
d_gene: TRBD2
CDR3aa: CASSRSGSRADTQYF
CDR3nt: TGTGCCAGCAGTCGTAGCGGGAGTCGGGCAGATACGCAGTATTTT

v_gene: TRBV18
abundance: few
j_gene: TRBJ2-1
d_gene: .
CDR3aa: CASSPGGNEQFF
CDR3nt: TGTGCCAGCTCACCGGGGGGAAATGAGCAGTTCTTC

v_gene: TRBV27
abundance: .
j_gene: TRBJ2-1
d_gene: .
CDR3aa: CASSVSGDFGEQFF
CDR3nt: TGTGCCAGCAGTGTATCCGGGGACTTCGGTGAGCAGTTCTTC

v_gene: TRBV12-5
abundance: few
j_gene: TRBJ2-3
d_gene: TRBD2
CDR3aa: CASGLASGSIPDTQYF
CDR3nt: TGTGCTAGTGGTTTGGCTAGCGGGAGTATCCCAGATACGCAGTATTTT

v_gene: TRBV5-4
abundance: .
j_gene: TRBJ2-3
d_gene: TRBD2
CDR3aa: CASSPGTSGRGTQYF
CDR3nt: TGTGCCAGCAGCCCCGGGACTAGCGGTAGGGGTACGCAGTATTTT

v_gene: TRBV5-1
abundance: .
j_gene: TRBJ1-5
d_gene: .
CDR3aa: CASSLGQDSNQPQHF
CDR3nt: TGCGCCAGCAGCTTGGGCCAGGATAGCAATCAGCCCCAGCATTTT

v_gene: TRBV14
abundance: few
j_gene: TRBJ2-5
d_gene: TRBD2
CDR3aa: CASSQVLFWGGETQYF
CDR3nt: TGTGCCAGCAGCCAAGTTCTCTTTTGGGGAGGGGAGACCCAGTACTTC

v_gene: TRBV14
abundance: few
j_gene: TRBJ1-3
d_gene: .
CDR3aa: CASSQDFGRSPGNTIYF
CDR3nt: TGTGCCAGCAGCCAAGATTTTGGGAGAAGCCCTGGAAACACCATATATTTT

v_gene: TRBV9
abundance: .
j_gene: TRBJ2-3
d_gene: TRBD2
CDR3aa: CASSVVGAGVADTQYF
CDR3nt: TGTGCCAGCAGCGTAGTAGGAGCGGGAGTAGCAGATACGCAGTATTTT

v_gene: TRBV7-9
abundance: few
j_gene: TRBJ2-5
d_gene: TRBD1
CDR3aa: CASSHGQGGQETQYF
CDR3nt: TGTGCCAGCAGCCATGGACAGGGTGGGCAGGAGACCCAGTACTTC

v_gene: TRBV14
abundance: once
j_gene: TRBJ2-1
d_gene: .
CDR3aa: CASSPLGSGLYNEQFF
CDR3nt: TGTGCCAGCAGCCCCCTGGGGAGCGGGCTATACAATGAGCAGTTCTTC

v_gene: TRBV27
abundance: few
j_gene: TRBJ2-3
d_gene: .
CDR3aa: CASSLRQGRTDTQYF
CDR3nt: TGTGCCAGCAGTTTGCGGCAGGGGCGCACAGATACGCAGTATTTT

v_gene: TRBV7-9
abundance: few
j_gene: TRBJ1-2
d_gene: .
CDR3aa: CASSLGAGLGYTF
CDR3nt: TGTGCCAGCAGCTTAGGGGCAGGCCTTGGCTACACCTTC

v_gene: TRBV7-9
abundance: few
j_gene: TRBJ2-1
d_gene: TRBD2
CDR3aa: CASSATAGGDEQFF
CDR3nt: TGTGCCAGCAGCGCGACGGCGGGAGGGGATGAGCAGTTCTTC

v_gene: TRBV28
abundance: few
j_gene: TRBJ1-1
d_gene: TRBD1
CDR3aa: CASSTGQKNTEAFF
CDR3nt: TGTGCCAGCAGTACGGGACAGAAGAACACTGAAGCTTTCTTT

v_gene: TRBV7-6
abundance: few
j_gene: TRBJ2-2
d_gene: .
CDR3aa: CASSLIFFGNTGELFF
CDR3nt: TGTGCCAGCAGCCTAATATTCTTCGGGAACACCGGGGAGCTGTTTTTT

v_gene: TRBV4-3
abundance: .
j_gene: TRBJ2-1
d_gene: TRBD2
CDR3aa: CASSQVVASGSNEQFF
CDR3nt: TGCGCCAGCAGCCAAGTTGTCGCTAGCGGGAGCAATGAGCAGTTCTTC

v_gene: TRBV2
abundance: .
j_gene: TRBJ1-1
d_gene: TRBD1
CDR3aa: CASRLTRQGNTEAFF
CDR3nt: TGTGCCAGCAGGTTAACACGACAGGGGAACACTGAAGCTTTCTTT

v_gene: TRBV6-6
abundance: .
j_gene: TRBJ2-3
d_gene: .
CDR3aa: CASSYSRGSTDTQYF
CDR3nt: TGTGCCAGCAGTTACTCGCGGGGAAGCACAGATACGCAGTATTTT

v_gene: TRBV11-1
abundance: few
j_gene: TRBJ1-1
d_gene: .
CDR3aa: CASSLVDTEAFF
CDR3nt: TGTGCCAGCAGCTTGGTCGACACCGAAGCTTTCTTT

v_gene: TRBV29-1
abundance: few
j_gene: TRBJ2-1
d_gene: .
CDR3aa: CSVENHSVGQFF
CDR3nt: TGCAGCGTTGAAAATCATAGCGTGGGGCAGTTCTTC

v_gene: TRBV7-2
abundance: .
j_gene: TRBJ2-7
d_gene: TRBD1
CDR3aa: CASSLGQGPFEQYF
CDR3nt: TGTGCCAGCAGCTTGGGACAGGGTCCGTTCGAGCAGTACTTC

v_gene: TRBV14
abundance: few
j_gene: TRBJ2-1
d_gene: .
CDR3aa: CASSRRTDRVEQFF
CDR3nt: TGTGCCAGCAGCCGACGGACAGATCGGGTTGAGCAGTTCTTC

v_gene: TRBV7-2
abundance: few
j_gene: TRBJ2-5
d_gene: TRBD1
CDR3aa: CASSLPRDRGRETQYF
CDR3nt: TGTGCCAGCAGCTTACCTCGGGACAGGGGTCGTGAGACCCAGTACTTC

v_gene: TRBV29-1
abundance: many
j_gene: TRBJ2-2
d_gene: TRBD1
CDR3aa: CSVHRGNGELFF
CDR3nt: TGCAGCGTCCACAGGGGTAACGGGGAGCTGTTTTTT

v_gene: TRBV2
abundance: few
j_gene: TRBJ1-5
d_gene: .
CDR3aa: CASSESSNQPQHF
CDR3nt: TGTGCCAGCAGTGAGTCGAGCAATCAGCCCCAGCATTTT